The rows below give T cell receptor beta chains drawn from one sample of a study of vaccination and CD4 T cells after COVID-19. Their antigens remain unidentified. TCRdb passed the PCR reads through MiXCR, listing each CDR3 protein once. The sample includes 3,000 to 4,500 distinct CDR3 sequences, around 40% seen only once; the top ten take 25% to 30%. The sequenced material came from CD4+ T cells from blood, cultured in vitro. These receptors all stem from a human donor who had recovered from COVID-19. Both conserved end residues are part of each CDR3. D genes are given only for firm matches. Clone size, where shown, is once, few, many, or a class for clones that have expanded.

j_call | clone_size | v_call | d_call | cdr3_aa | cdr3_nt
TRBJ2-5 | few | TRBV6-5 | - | CASSLGHGAGQETQYF | TGTGCCAGCAGTTTGGGACATGGGGCAGGACAAGAGACCCAGTACTTC
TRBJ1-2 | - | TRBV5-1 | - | CASSQLQGTYGYTF | TGCGCCAGCAGCCAACTACAGGGAACCTATGGCTACACCTTC
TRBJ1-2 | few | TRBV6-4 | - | CASSDTGAGGGYTF | TGTGCCAGCAGTGATACCGGGGCTGGAGGTGGCTACACCTTC
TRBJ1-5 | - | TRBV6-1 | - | CASSAGTNIAISPQHF | TGTGCCAGCAGCGCCGGGACCAATATTGCGATCAGCCCCCAGCATTTT
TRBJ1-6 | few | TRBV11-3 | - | CASSFGGAGSPLHF | TGTGCCAGCAGCTTCGGGGGCGCCGGATCACCCCTCCACTTT
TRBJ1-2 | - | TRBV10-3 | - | CAISSTTGYGYTF | TGTGCCATCAGTTCAACGACAGGCTATGGCTACACCTTC
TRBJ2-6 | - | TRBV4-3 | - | CASSQERAGANVLTF | TGCGCCAGCAGCCAAGAAAGGGCTGGGGCCAACGTCCTGACTTTC
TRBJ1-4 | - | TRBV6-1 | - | CASSPDGWNEKLFF | TGTGCCAGCAGCCCGGACGGATGGAATGAAAAACTGTTTTTT
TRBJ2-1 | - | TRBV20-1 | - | CSTTRGSSYNEQFF | TGCAGTACCACCCGGGGGAGCTCCTACAATGAGCAGTTCTTC
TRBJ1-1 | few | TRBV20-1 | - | CSARPRTGNTEAFF | TGCAGTGCTAGGCCAAGGACGGGGAACACTGAAGCTTTCTTT
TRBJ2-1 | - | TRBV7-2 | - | CASSLLGRHGSSEQFF | TGTGCCAGCAGCTTATTGGGGCGGCACGGGTCGAGTGAGCAGTTCTTC
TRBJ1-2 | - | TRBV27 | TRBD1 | CASRTGTGTNYGYTF | TGTGCCAGCAGGACCGGGACAGGGACTAACTATGGCTACACCTTC
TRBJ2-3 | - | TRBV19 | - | CASRRTIFTDTQYF | TGTGCCAGTAGAAGGACAATTTTCACAGATACGCAGTATTTT
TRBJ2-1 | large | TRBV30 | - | CAWSRDTSAYNEQFF | TGTGCCTGGAGTCGGGACACCAGCGCCTACAATGAGCAGTTCTTC
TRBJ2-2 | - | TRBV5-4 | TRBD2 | CASSLVPSGIGSGELFF | TGTGCCAGCAGCTTGGTCCCTAGCGGGATCGGATCCGGGGAGCTGTTTTTT
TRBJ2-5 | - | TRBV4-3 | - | CASSQDQHGGETQYF | TGCGCCAGCAGCCAAGATCAGCATGGGGGCGAGACCCAGTACTTC
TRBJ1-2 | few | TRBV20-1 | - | CSARDQTNYGYTF | TGCAGTGCTAGAGACCAGACTAACTATGGCTACACCTTC
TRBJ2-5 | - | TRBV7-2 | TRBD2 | CATTSGRRETQYF | TGTGCCACGACTAGCGGGAGGCGGGAGACCCAGTACTTC
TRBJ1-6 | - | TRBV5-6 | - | CASSLVSLPKPLHF | TGTGCCAGCAGCTTGGTGTCTCTCCCTAAACCCCTCCACTTT
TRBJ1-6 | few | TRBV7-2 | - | CASSPQGRRSPLHF | TGTGCCAGCAGCCCTCAGGGAAGGCGTTCACCCCTCCACTTT
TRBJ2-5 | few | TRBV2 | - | CASSDLETQYF | TGTGCCAGCAGTGATTTAGAGACCCAGTACTTC
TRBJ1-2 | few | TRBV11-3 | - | CASSKVGTLKNYGYTF | TGTGCCAGCAGCAAAGTGGGGACCCTGAAGAATTATGGCTACACCTTC
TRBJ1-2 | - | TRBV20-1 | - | CSARESGGAGGYTF | TGCAGTGCTAGAGAAAGTGGGGGGGCGGGAGGCTACACCTTC
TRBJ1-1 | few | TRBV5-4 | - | CASSLVGRAEAFF | TGTGCCAGCAGCTTGGTCGGGCGGGCTGAAGCTTTCTTT
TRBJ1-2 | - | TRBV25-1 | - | CASSESTATNYGYTF | TGTGCCAGCAGTGAATCGACCGCCACTAACTATGGCTACACCTTC
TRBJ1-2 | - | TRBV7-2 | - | CASSLVSAGMYGYTF | TGTGCCAGCAGCTTAGTATCGGCAGGGATGTATGGCTACACCTTC
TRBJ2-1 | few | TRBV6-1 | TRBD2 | CASSQAGDPYNEQFF | TGTGCCAGCAGCCAGGCGGGGGACCCCTACAATGAGCAGTTCTTC
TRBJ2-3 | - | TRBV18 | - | CASSPRFGQDTQYF | TGTGCCAGCTCACCACGTTTCGGACAGGATACGCAGTATTTT
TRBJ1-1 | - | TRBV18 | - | CASSRTDGNTEAFF | TGTGCCAGCTCACGGACGGACGGAAACACTGAAGCTTTCTTT
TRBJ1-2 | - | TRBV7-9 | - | CASSQTGNHGYTF | TGTGCCAGCAGCCAAACAGGGAACCATGGCTACACCTTC
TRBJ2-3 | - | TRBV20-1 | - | CSARKARETDTQYF | TGCAGTGCTAGAAAAGCGAGAGAAACAGATACGCAGTATTTT
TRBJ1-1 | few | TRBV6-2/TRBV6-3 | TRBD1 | CASSHRQGGTEAFF | TGTGCCAGCAGTCACCGACAGGGCGGCACTGAAGCTTTCTTT
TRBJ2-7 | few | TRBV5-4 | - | CASSPRPGTTTEQYF | TGTGCCAGCAGCCCTAGGCCTGGGACCACCACGGAGCAGTACTTC
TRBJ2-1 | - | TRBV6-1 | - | CAPGGTGGAEIEGEQFF | TGTGCCCCGGGGGGAACGGGGGGCGCTGAAATAGAAGGGGAGCAGTTCTTC
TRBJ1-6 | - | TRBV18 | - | CASSPLSAVNSPLHF | TGTGCCAGCTCACCACTTTCAGCAGTTAATTCACCCCTCCACTTT
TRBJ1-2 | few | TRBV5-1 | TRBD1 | CASSFLTGGSNGYTF | TGCGCCAGCAGCTTCTTGACAGGGGGATCGAATGGCTACACCTTC
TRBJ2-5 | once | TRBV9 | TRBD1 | CASSAGVKTGAGTQYF | TGTGCCAGCAGCGCGGGGGTTAAGACAGGGGCGGGGACCCAGTACTTC
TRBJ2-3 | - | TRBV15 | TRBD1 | CATSSRRQGPDTQYF | TGTGCCACCAGCTCCCGCCGACAGGGGCCAGATACGCAGTATTTT
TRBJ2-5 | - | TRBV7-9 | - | CASSSNSGGGETQYF | TGTGCCAGCAGCTCGAATTCCGGGGGCGGAGAGACCCAGTACTTC
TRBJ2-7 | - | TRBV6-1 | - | CASSEASRDYEQYF | TGTGCCAGCAGTGAAGCTTCGCGGGACTACGAGCAGTACTTC
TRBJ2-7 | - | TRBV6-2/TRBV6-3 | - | CASSGSRGEQYF | TGTGCCAGCAGCGGGTCTCGTGGCGAGCAGTACTTC
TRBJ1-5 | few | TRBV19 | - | CASSILSTESYSNQPQHF | TGTGCCAGTAGTATTCTATCGACGGAGAGTTATAGCAATCAGCCCCAGCATTTT
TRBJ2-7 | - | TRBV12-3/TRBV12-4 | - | CASRRFNYEQYF | TGTGCCAGCCGTAGATTCAATTACGAGCAGTACTTC
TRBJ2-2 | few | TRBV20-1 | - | CSAREGMTGGYTGELFF | TGCAGTGCTAGAGAGGGGATGACGGGGGGCTACACCGGGGAGCTGTTTTTT
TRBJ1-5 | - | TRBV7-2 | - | CASSSSGDRRYQPQHF | TGTGCCAGCAGCTCGTCGGGCGACAGACGCTATCAGCCCCAGCATTTT
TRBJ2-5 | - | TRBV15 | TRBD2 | CATSRQPGSWGGPQYF | TGTGCCACCAGCCGTCAACCGGGCTCTTGGGGGGGACCCCAGTACTTC